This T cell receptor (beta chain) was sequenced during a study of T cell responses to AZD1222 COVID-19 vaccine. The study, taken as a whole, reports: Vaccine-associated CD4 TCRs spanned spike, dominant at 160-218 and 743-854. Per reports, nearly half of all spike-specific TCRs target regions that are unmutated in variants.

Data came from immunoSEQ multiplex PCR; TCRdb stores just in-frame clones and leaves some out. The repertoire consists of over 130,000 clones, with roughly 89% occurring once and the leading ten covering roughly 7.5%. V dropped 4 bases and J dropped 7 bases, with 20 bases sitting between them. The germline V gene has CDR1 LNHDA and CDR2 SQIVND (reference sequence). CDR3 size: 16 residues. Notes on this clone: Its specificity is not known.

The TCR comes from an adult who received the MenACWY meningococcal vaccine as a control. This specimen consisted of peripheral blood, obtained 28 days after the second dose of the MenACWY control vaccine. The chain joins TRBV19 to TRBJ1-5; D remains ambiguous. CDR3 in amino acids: CASSTAGLTIRQPQHF. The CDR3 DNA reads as TGTGCCAGTAGTACTGCGGGGTTGACGATTAGACAGCCCCAGCATTTT.